This T cell receptor (beta chain) was recovered during a study of monozygotic twins with inflammatory bowel disease. General study findings and limits: It was observed that concordant and discordant twins did not differ in repertoire similarity, possibly given limited power.

Regarding this clonotype: Its cognate antigen is unknown.

The CDR3 contains 12 residues. CDR1 is MDHEN, CDR2 SYDVKM, per germline. Both TCRalpha and TCRbeta cDNA were subjected to two nested PCRs lasting about 17 and 10 cycles. TCRdb processed the 5' RACE reads again and assigns one entry to each CDR3 protein, with no DNA. The specimen's table records about 130,000 distinct CDR3 sequences. The gene calls are TRBV28 and TRBJ2-7; TCRdb proposes TRBD1, but this gene call is untestable without DNA. The sample comprised blood. The clonotype originates from a human donor with ulcerative colitis or Crohn's disease, or a healthy co-twin of an affected twin (not recorded which). This chain's CDR3 is CATRDSSYEQYF.